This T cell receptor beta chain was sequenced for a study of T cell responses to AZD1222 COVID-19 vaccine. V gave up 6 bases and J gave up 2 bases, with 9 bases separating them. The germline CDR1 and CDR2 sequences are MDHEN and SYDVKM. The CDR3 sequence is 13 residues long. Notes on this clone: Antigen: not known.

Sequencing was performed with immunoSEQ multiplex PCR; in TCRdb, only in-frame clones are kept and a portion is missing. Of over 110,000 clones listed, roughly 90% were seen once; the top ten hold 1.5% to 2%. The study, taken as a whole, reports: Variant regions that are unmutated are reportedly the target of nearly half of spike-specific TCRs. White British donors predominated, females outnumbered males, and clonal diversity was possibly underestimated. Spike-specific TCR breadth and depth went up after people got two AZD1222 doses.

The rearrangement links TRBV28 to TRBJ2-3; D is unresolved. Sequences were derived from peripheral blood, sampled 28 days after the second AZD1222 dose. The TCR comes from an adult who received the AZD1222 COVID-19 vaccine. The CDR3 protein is CASRKTVTDTQYF. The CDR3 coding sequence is TGTGCCAGCAGGAAGACGGTCACAGATACGCAGTATTTT.